This TCR beta chain originates from a study of T cell repertoires in cytomegalovirus infection. The germline gives CDR1 MNHEY, CDR2 SVGEGT. The germline V and J ends were trimmed by 2 bases and 0 bases, with 10 bases remaining between them. CDR3 size: 15 residues. TCRdb analysed the reads with MiXCR anew, one entry per CDR3 protein. Here the sample spans approximately 910,000 distinct CDR3 sequences, approximately 31% being singletons. This clonotype was detected a few times. What it binds is unknown. Sequencing used cultured CD8+ T cells from PBMCs, obtained from culture after CMV antigen stimulation. The V call is TRBV6-2 or TRBV6-3, the J call TRBJ1-2, with D possibly being TRBD1 (5 bases). The sequence derives from a human donor in good health (CMV status not recorded). Some clones in this sample may be carry-over from other donors' samples. In DNA, the CDR3 is TGTGCCAGCAGTTACGGGGGGAAAACTAACTATGGCTACACCTTC. Residues: CASSYGGKTNYGYTF.